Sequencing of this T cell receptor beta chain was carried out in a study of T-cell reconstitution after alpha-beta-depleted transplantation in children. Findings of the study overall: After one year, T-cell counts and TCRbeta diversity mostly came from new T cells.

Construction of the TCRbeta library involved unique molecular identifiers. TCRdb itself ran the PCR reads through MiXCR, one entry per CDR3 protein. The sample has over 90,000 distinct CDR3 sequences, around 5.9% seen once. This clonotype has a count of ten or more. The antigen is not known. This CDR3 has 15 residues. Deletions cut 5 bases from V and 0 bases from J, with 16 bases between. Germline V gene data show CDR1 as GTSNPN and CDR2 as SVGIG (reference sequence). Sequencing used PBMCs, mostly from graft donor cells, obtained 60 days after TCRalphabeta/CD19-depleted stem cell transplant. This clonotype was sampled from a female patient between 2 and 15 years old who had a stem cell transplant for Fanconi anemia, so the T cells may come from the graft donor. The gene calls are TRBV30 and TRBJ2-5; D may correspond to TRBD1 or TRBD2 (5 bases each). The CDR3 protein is CAWGGLFPYQETQYF. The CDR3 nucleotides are TGTGCCTGGGGGGGTTTGTTCCCGTACCAAGAGACCCAGTACTTC.